Each of the 30 T cell receptor beta chains below was sequenced from the same sample in a study of cytomegalovirus exposure and HLA in healthy donors. The PCR ran on 60 Vbeta and 13 Jbeta primers. Using immunoSEQ multiplex PCR, the repertoire was profiled, and TCRdb retains in-frame clones only, with some absent. The repertoire holds approximately 170,000 clones, 68% seen once, with roughly 1.4% in the top ten. Sequenced sample: PBMCs. The source is a man aged 50 to 59 in good health and CMV-seronegative.

J is TRBJ2-3 and V is TRBV11-2, with a tentative D call TRBD1 (6 bases). The CDR3 sequence is 16 residues long. Germline-derived CDR1 and CDR2 are SGHAT and FQNNGV. V lost 1 base to trimming and J lost 1 base, with 12 bases between them. CDR3 nucleotide sequence: TGTGCCAGCAGCTTAGCTGGGGGCGGCGGCACAGATACGCAGTATTTT. This gives the protein CASSLAGGGGTDTQYF.

The chain carries TRBV7-2 and TRBJ2-5; the match to TRBD2 covers 8 bases. Germline V gene sequence: CDR1 SGHTA, CDR2 FQGNSA. The junction had 2 bases not matched to a gene; V was cut back by 4 bases and J by 1 base. This CDR3 is built from 14 residues. The CDR3 coding sequence is TGTGCCAGCAGCTCCGGACTAGCCCAAGAGACCCAGTACTTC. It yields the protein CASSSGLAQETQYF.

The rearrangement uses TRBV7-2 and TRBJ1-4, with 7 bases that match TRBD1. CDR3 length: 14 residues. Trimming took 5 bases from V and 4 from J; bases not matched to a gene: 4. The V gene's germline CDR1 is SGHTA and CDR2 FQGNSA. CDR3: CASSPGTVNEKLFF. DNA of the CDR3: TGTGCCAGCAGCCCCGGGACAGTTAATGAAAAACTGTTTTTT.

Here the CDR3 DNA reads TGTGCCAGCAGCTTCCTACAGGGCCCGATGAACACTGAAGCTTTCTTT. It codes for CASSFLQGPMNTEAFF. V usage is TRBV7-9 and J usage is TRBJ1-1; D is perhaps TRBD1 (6 bases). Per the germline V gene, CDR1 is SEHNR and CDR2 is FQNEAQ (reference sequence). V lost 3 bases and J 0 bases, leaving 14 bases between the germline ends. The CDR3 has 16 amino acids.

J is TRBJ1-2 and V is TRBV6-5; 7 nucleotides line up with TRBD1. The CDR3 is 12 amino acids. The germline V gene encodes CDR1 MNHEY and CDR2 SVGAGI. The V and J ends lost 6 bases and 8 bases, in that order; junction bases with no gene match: 6. The CDR3 DNA sequence: TGTGCCAGCAGGCCGACAGGGCTGGGCTACACCTTC. Its protein is CASRPTGLGYTF.

The genes are TRBV19 and TRBJ1-5, with D unclear. The germline V gene has CDR1 LNHDA and CDR2 SQIVND (reference sequence). This CDR3 region has 16 residues. V shed 7 bases and J shed 3 bases, with 19 bases lying between them. The CDR3 here is CASNNRVPGDNQPQHF. Here the CDR3 DNA reads TGTGCCAGTAACAATCGGGTGCCTGGAGACAATCAGCCCCAGCATTTT. The full variable domain, with the rest looked up from reference TRBV19 and TRBJ1-5, is DGGITQSPKYLFRKEGQNVTLSCEQNLNHDAMYWYRQDPGQGLRLIYYSQIVNDFQKGDIAEGYSVSREKKESFPLTVTSAQKNPTAFYLCASNNRVPGDNQPQHFGDGTRLSIL.

This clone was detected once. V gene TRBV5-6 combines with J gene TRBJ1-6, with 9 nucleotides matching TRBD1. CDR3 length: 16 residues. In germline, CDR1 is SGHDT, CDR2 YYEEEE. J was trimmed by 8 bases and V by 0 bases; bases with no gene match: 6. CDR3 region: CASSLESGQGYSPLHF. The DNA of the CDR3 is TGTGCCAGCAGCTTGGAGTCCGGACAGGGGTATTCACCCCTCCACTTT.

The CDR3 DNA is TGTGCCAGCAGGCAGGACAGGATTAACACCGGGGAGCTGTTTTTT. It translates to CASRQDRINTGELFF. V usage is TRBV6-1 and J usage is TRBJ2-2; 7 nucleotides align to TRBD1. J was trimmed by 2 bases and V by 6 bases; bases with no gene match: 6. The CDR3 sequence is 15 residues long. In germline, CDR1 is MNHNS, CDR2 SASEGT.

Concerning this clone: At one end, the junction sequence differs from germline, possibly due to a read error. This chain joins TRBV28 and TRBJ1-1; 10 nucleotides agree with TRBD1. The CDR3 totals 15 residues. The germline CDR1 and CDR2 sequences are MDHEN and SYDVKM. The CDR3 here is CASSLLSPGQGGAFF. In DNA form, the CDR3 reads TGTGCCAGCAGCTTATTATCACCTGGACAGGGGGGAGCTTTCTTT.

This clone was recorded a few times. The CDR3 coding sequence is TGTGCCAGCAAGGGGGGAGGGACAGGGTGGCTCGAGCAGTACTTC. Translated: CASKGGGTGWLEQYF. The genes are TRBV25-1 and TRBJ2-5; 9 nucleotides agree with TRBD1. With the DNA end fitting TRBJ2-7 better, the J assignment may be wrong. Germline V gene sequence: CDR1 MGHDK, CDR2 SYGVNS. The CDR3 runs 15 residues.

The chain is built from TRBV27 and TRBJ1-2; no firm D call. Germline CDR1 MNHEY, CDR2 SMNVEV (reference sequence). The germline V and J ends were trimmed by 3 bases and 4 bases, with 15 bases remaining between them. There are 15 residues in the CDR3. CDR3 coding DNA: TGTGCCAGCAGTTTTCTGGCAGGAACACTCTATGGCTACACCTTC. Translation: CASSFLAGTLYGYTF.

This rearrangement joins TRBV7-6 to TRBJ2-5; the match to TRBD2 covers 12 bases. CDR3 length: 15 amino acids. The junction had 4 bases not matched to a gene; V was cut back by 5 bases and J by 3 bases. CDR1 and CDR2 (germline): SGHVS, FNYEAQ. The CDR3 loop is CASSTGLAGKETQYF. DNA of the CDR3: TGTGCCAGCAGCACCGGACTAGCGGGGAAAGAGACCCAGTACTTC.

The V gene is TRBV11-3, the J gene TRBJ2-5; D not certain. The CDR3 is 15 residues long. Per the germline V gene, CDR1 is SGHNT and CDR2 is YENEEA. V lost 2 bases to trimming and J lost 5 bases, with 15 bases between them. The CDR3 sequence is CASSLNPRLGETQYF. CDR3 in DNA: TGTGCCAGCAGCTTAAACCCCCGACTCGGCGAGACCCAGTACTTC. Full variable domain (outside the CDR3, taken from reference TRBV11-3 and TRBJ2-5): EAGVVQSPRYKIIEKKQPVAFWCNPISGHNTLYWYLQNLGQGPELLIRYENEEAVDDSQLPKDRFSAERLKGVDSTLKIQPAELGDSAVYLCASSLNPRLGETQYFGPGTRLLVL.

This clone came up a few times. V usage is TRBV4-2 and J usage is TRBJ1-4; no definite D call. Trimming took 1 base from V and 5 from J, leaving 14 bases between them. The CDR3 runs to 16 residues. CDR1 and CDR2 (germline): LGHNA, YNFKEQ. The DNA of the CDR3 is TGTGCCAGCAGCCAAGGTTCAGGTTTCCAGAATGAAAAACTGTTTTTT. This gives the protein CASSQGSGFQNEKLFF.

This clone was seen a single time. CDR3 bases: TGTGCCAGCAGCTCCACCGGACAGGGGGGCACTGAAGCTTTCTTT. It codes for CASSSTGQGGTEAFF. The J gene is TRBJ1-1, the V gene TRBV11-1, with 10 bases lining up with TRBD1. Germline V gene lookup returns CDR1 SGHAT and CDR2 FQDESV (reference sequence). This CDR3 is built from 15 residues. V lost 4 bases, J lost 4 bases, and 6 bases stayed unmatched.

V and J are TRBV4-1 and TRBJ2-1, with D possibly TRBD2 on 5 matching bases. Germline-derived CDR1 and CDR2 are MGHRA and YSYEKL. V dropped 5 bases and J dropped 5 bases, with 16 bases sitting between them. The CDR3 loop spans 15 amino acids. CDR3 in amino acids: CASSTAPGKHNEQFF. In DNA form, the CDR3 reads TGCGCCAGCAGCACTGCCCCGGGGAAGCACAATGAGCAGTTCTTC.

This clone was found a few times. The V gene is TRBV27, the J gene TRBJ1-2, with D possibly TRBD1 on 6 matching bases. V was clipped by 3 bases and J by 6 bases, with 11 bases between them. Looked up from germline, CDR1 is MNHEY and CDR2 is SMNVEV (reference sequence). CDR3 length: 13 amino acids. CDR3 in DNA: TGTGCCAGCAGTTTGGGGGCTTTGGATGGCTACACCTTC. Amino acids: CASSLGALDGYTF.

This rearrangement joins TRBV6-5 to TRBJ1-2, with 7 bases aligning to TRBD1. J was trimmed by 8 bases and V by 0 bases; bases with no gene match: 6. The CDR3 consists of 14 residues. Germline assignment: CDR1 MNHEY and CDR2 SVGAGI. The CDR3 here is CASSYSAQGTGYTF. The CDR3 DNA is TGTGCCAGCAGTTACTCAGCACAGGGGACCGGCTACACCTTC.

The chain combines TRBV6-1 with TRBJ1-1; TRBD1 matches at 9 bases. With V trimmed by 1 base and J by 6 bases, 12 bases remained unmatched. The CDR3 consists of 17 residues. Germline V CDR1 and CDR2: MNHNS, SASEGT. The CDR3 is CASSEGQGGFWVAEAFF. The DNA for the CDR3 is TGTGCCAGCAGTGAAGGACAGGGGGGATTTTGGGTTGCTGAAGCTTTCTTT.

V is TRBV27 and J is TRBJ1-2; 7 nucleotides agree with TRBD1. The CDR3 consists of 15 residues. Germline V lookup: CDR1 MNHEY, CDR2 SMNVEV (reference sequence). The J segment lost 0 bases and the V segment lost 4 bases, leaving 5 bases of the junction unmatched. The CDR3 DNA reads as TGTGCCAGCAGTTCAAGGGGGACAGCTAACTATGGCTACACCTTC. Translation: CASSSRGTANYGYTF.

The chain couples TRBV5-6 to TRBJ2-5, with 11 bases fitting TRBD2. Trimming took 0 bases from V and 5 from J; bases not matched to a gene: 6. The CDR3 is made up of 16 amino acids. Looked up from germline, CDR1 is SGHDT and CDR2 is YYEEEE. The CDR3 bases are TGTGCCAGCAGCTTGGTACTAGCGGGGGATGGGGAGACCCAGTACTTC. It specifies CASSLVLAGDGETQYF.

The rearrangement uses TRBV7-9 and TRBJ1-1; D is possibly TRBD1 (5 bases). The CDR3 runs 13 residues. V lost 3 bases and J 6 bases, leaving 11 bases between the germline ends. Germline CDR1 and CDR2: SEHNR and FQNEAQ (reference sequence). In DNA form, the CDR3 reads TGTGCCAGCAGCTTGGGGGGTAGGTCTGAAGCTTTCTTT. Protein product: CASSLGGRSEAFF.

This sequence joins TRBV6-1 and TRBJ1-1; the D gene is possibly TRBD1 (5 bases). This CDR3 contains 15 residues. Trimming stripped 3 bases from V and 2 bases from J, with 13 bases between. Germline lookup yields CDR1 MNHNS and CDR2 SASEGT. The CDR3 reads CASSEVGRVNTEAFF. CDR3 bases: TGTGCCAGCAGTGAGGTCGGCAGGGTAAACACTGAAGCTTTCTTT.

The genes are TRBV18 and TRBJ1-1; no clear D. There are 14 residues in the CDR3. V shed 3 bases and J shed 5 bases, with 13 bases lying between them. Germline lookup yields CDR1 KGHSH and CDR2 LQKENI. The CDR3 loop is CASSPAQKTTEAFF. The CDR3 DNA sequence: TGTGCCAGCTCACCGGCGCAGAAGACTACTGAAGCTTTCTTT.

CDR3 DNA: TGTGCCAGCAGTTTCCTTCCGGGACAGGGGGCCTACGAGCAGTACTTC. This sequence encodes CASSFLPGQGAYEQYF. This chain connects TRBV6-5 to TRBJ2-7; TRBD1 matches at 11 bases. The V gene's germline CDR1 is MNHEY and CDR2 SVGAGI. The trim removed 4 bases at V and 2 bases at J, leaving 7 bases unmatched. The CDR3 spans 16 residues.

This clone was seen only a few times. The rearrangement joins TRBV7-9 to TRBJ1-1; perhaps TRBD1 as D (5 bases). Germline V CDR1 and CDR2: SEHNR, FQNEAQ (reference sequence). V was pared by 5 bases and J by 0 bases, with 13 bases between. The CDR3 runs to 15 residues. CDR3 nucleotides: TGTGCCAGCAGCCCTAGACAGCTTATGAACACTGAAGCTTTCTTT. It codes for CASSPRQLMNTEAFF.

The chain carries TRBV6-5 and TRBJ1-3; TRBD1 aligns across 10 bases. CDR3 length: 15 amino acids. From germline, CDR1 is MNHEY and CDR2 SVGAGI. Trimming at V came to 0 bases and at J to 8 bases, leaving 4 bases not matched to a gene. The CDR3, as DNA: TGTGCCAGCAGTTACTCGACAGGGGGCTGGGACACCATATATTTT. Translation gives CASSYSTGGWDTIYF.

This clone has just one count. The genes are TRBV6-4 and TRBJ2-5, with TRBD1 matching 10 bases. Trimming removed 3 bases from V and 1 base from J; junction bases left unmatched: 2. Germline CDR1 is MRHNA and CDR2 is SNTAGT. The CDR3 runs 15 residues. In nucleotides, the CDR3 is TGTGCCAGCAGTGATGGGACAGGGGCCCAAGAGACCCAGTACTTC. This sequence encodes CASSDGTGAQETQYF.

At least ten counts were recorded for this clone. The V call is TRBV6-5, the J call TRBJ1-1; possible D gene TRBD1, 6 bases. The CDR3 contains 13 residues. The V end was cut by 8 bases, the J end by 6 bases, with 16 bases between. CDR1 MNHEY and CDR2 SVGAGI come from the germline V gene. In nucleotides, the CDR3 is TGTGCCAGCGTCGGCAGGGGTTTCCCTGAAGCTTTCTTT. Amino acids: CASVGRGFPEAFF.

CDR3 sequence reads: CASSGAGGTDTQYF. The DNA for the CDR3 is TGTGCCAGCAGTGGGGCGGGGGGCACAGATACGCAGTATTTT. The chain combines TRBV6-4 with TRBJ2-3, with 7 bases fitting TRBD2. CDR1 MRHNA and CDR2 SNTAGT come from the germline V gene. The V gene end was trimmed by 4 bases and the J gene end by 1 base; junction bases not matched to a gene: 2. The CDR3 covers 14 residues.